Shown below are 9 T cell receptor beta chains from a single sample sequenced in a study of T cells after yellow fever vaccination. One entry per CDR3 protein, called by TCRdb with MiXCR from the 5' RACE reads. The sample has fewer than 500,000 distinct CDR3 sequences; 18% are singletons. This material consisted of PBMCs, taken before the yellow fever booster vaccination. All receptors derive from a man aged 18 to 30 who received the YFV17D yellow fever vaccine.

A remark on this clonotype: The junction differs from germline at one of its ends, possibly a read error. This chain connects TRBV7-2 to TRBJ2-4, with D possibly TRBD1 on 5 matching bases. CDR1 is SGHTA, CDR2 FQGNSA, per germline. CDR3 length: 13 residues. The CDR3 DNA reads as TGTGCCAGCAGCTTAGGGACCGACAGTTTCCTTGACTTC. This codes for CASSLGTDSFLDF.

The V and J genes are TRBV4-3 and TRBJ2-7; no definite D call. Per the germline V gene, CDR1 is LGHNA and CDR2 is YSLEER. The CDR3 sequence is 13 residues long. Between the trimmed V and J ends, which lost 0 bases and 2 bases, there was a span of 5 bases. CDR3 bases: TGCGCCAGCAGCCAAGATACCCCCTACGAGCAGTACTTC. The encoded protein is CASSQDTPYEQYF.

The rearrangement joins TRBV20-1 to TRBJ2-1; D uncertain. The germline V gene encodes CDR1 DFQATT and CDR2 SNEGSKA (reference sequence). V lost 5 bases and J lost 10, with 15 bases in between. The CDR3 has 12 residues. CDR3: CSASTPSREQFF. The CDR3 coding sequence is TGCAGTGCTTCGACTCCGTCCAGAGAGCAGTTCTTC.

This clonotype occurred many times. This chain joins TRBV6-5 and TRBJ1-6, with 8 bases that match TRBD1. With V trimmed by 6 bases and J by 5 bases, 6 bases remained unmatched. Germline CDR1 MNHEY, CDR2 SVGAGI. CDR3 length equals 15 residues. In DNA, the CDR3 is TGTGCCAGCAGAGATGGGACAGGTCATAATTCACCCCTCCACTTT. Its protein is CASRDGTGHNSPLHF.

This clonotype occurred a few times. The V gene is TRBV4-3, the J gene TRBJ1-3, with TRBD1 as a possible D gene (5 bases). The CDR3 length is 16 residues. Trimming pared 0 bases from V and 4 bases from J, leaving 13 bases between. Germline lookup yields CDR1 LGHNA and CDR2 YSLEER. This CDR3 is CASSQDTGGRGNTIYF. The DNA of the CDR3 is TGCGCCAGCAGCCAAGATACGGGGGGTAGGGGAAACACCATATATTTT.

Only a few counts were recorded for this clonotype. The chain carries TRBV12-3 or TRBV12-4 and TRBJ2-5; D gene ambiguous. V shed 1 base and J shed 5 bases, with 11 bases lying between them. The CDR3 runs 14 residues. CDR3 DNA sequence: TGTGCCAGCAGTTTAGTCGCGCCGCCCGAGACCCAGTACTTC. It specifies CASSLVAPPETQYF.

This clonotype was seen more than once but under ten times. This chain joins TRBV30 and TRBJ2-7; 7 bases agree with TRBD1. Germline V gives CDR1 GTSNPN, CDR2 SVGIG (reference sequence). The ends lost 2 bases at V and 3 bases at J; junction bases unmatched: 7. The CDR3 sequence is 14 residues long. CDR3 bases: TGTGCCTGGAGTCCCCAGGGGGTGGACTACGAGCAGTACTTC. Translating it yields CAWSPQGVDYEQYF.

V and J are TRBV12-3 or TRBV12-4 and TRBJ2-7; the D is unclear. The CDR3 consists of 11 residues. V dropped 5 bases and J dropped 6 bases, with 8 bases sitting between them. The CDR3, as DNA: TGTGCCAGCAGTCGGCGGACCGAGCAGTACGTC. This codes for CASSRRTEQYV.

This clonotype was observed a few times. V and J are TRBV29-1 and TRBJ1-1; D unclear. Trimming stripped 8 bases from V and 1 base from J, with 20 bases between. Germline loops: CDR1 SQVTM, CDR2 ANQGSEA. The CDR3 runs 15 residues. CDR3 loop: CSPVSVQTANTEAFF. For the CDR3, the DNA is TGCAGCCCGGTCTCGGTCCAGACGGCGAACACTGAAGCTTTCTTT.